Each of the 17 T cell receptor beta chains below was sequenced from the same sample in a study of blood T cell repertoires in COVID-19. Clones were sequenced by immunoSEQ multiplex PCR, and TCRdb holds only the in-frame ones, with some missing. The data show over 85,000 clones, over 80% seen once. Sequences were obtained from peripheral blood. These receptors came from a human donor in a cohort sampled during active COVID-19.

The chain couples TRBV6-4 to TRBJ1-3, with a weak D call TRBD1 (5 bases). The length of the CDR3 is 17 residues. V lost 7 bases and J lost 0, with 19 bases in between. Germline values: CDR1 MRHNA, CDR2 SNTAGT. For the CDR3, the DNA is TGTGCCAGCAACCCTAAATTTTACAGGTTCTCTGGAAACACCATATATTTT. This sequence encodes CASNPKFYRFSGNTIYF.

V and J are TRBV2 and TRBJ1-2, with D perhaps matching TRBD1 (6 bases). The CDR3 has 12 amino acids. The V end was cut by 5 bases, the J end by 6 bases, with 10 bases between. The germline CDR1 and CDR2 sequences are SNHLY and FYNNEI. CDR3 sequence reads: CASSLTGNGYTF. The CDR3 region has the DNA TGTGCCAGCAGTCTCACAGGGAATGGCTACACCTTC.

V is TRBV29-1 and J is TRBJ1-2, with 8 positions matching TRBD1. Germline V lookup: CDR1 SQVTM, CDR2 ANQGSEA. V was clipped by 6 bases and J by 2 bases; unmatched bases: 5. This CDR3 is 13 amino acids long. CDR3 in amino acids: CSVTGGLNYGYTF. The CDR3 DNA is TGCAGCGTAACAGGGGGTTTGAACTATGGCTACACCTTC. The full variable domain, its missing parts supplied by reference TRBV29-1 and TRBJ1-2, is SAVISQKPSRDICQRGTSLTIQCQVDSQVTMMFWYRQQPGQSLTLIATANQGSEATYESGFVIDKFPISRPNLTFSTLTVSNMSPEDSSIYLCSVTGGLNYGYTFGSGTRLTVV.

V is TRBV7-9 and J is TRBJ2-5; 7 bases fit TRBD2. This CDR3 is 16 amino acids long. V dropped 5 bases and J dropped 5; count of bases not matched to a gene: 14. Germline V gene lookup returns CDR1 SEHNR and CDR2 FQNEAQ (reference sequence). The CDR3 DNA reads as TGTGCCAGCAGCCCCACGGAGGTATGGGGGGGGGAGACCCAGTACTTC. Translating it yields CASSPTEVWGGETQYF.

The CDR3 protein is CATSRTSGIFPLGDYEQYF. In DNA, the CDR3 is TGTGCCACCAGTCGGACTAGCGGGATTTTTCCTCTTGGGGACTACGAGCAGTACTTC. The V call is TRBV15, the J call TRBJ2-7; 12 nucleotides line up with TRBD2. V lost 6 bases and J lost 3; bases outside the gene matches: 18. The CDR3 contains 19 residues. Germline assignment: CDR1 LNHNV and CDR2 YYDKDF (reference sequence).

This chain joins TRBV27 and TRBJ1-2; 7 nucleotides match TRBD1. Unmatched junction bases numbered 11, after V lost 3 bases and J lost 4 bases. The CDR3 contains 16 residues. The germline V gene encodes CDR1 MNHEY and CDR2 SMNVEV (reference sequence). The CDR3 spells CASSFLASGQPYGYTF. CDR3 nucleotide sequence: TGTGCCAGCAGTTTTCTTGCTTCGGGACAGCCCTATGGCTACACCTTC.

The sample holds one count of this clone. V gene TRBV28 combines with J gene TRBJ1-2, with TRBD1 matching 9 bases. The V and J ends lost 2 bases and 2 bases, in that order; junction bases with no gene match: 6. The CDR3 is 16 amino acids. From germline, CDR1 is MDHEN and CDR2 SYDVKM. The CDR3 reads CASSLGRDRANYGYTF. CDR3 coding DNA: TGTGCCAGCAGTTTAGGGCGGGACAGGGCAAACTATGGCTACACCTTC.

The chain's CDR3 is CASSYGQNYGYTF. CDR3 nucleotide sequence: TGTGCCAGCAGTTATGGGCAGAACTATGGCTACACCTTC. This chain connects TRBV6-5 to TRBJ1-2, with D hard to call. The CDR3 loop spans 13 amino acids. Germline V gene data show CDR1 as MNHEY and CDR2 as SVGAGI. Trimming cost V 3 bases and J 2 bases, with 7 bases left between them.

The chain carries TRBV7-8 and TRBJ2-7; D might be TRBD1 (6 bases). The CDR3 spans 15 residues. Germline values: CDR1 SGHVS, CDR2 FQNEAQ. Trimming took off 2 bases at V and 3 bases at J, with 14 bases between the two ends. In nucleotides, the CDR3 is TGTGCCAGCAGCTTAAGTGGCAGAGGGGGCTACGAGCAGTACTTC. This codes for CASSLSGRGGYEQYF.

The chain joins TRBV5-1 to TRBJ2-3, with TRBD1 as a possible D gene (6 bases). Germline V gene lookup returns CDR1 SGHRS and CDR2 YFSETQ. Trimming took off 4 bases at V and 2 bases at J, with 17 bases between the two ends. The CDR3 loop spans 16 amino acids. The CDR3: CASSAPGQSYTDTQYF. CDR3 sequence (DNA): TGCGCCAGCAGCGCCCCCGGACAGTCCTACACAGATACGCAGTATTTT.

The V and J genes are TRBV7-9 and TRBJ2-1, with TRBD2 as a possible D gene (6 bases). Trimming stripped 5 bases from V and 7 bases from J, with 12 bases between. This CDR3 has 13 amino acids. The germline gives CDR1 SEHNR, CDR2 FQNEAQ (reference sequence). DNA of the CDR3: TGTGCCAGCAGCCCCCCAGGGAGGAATGAGCAGTTCTTC. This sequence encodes CASSPPGRNEQFF.

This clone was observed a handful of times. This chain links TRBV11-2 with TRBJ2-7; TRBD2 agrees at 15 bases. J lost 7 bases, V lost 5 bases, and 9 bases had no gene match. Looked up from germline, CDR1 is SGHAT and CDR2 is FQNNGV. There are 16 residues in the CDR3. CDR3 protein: CASSLGLAGGPREQYF. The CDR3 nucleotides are TGTGCCAGCAGCCTAGGACTAGCGGGAGGGCCGCGTGAGCAGTACTTC.

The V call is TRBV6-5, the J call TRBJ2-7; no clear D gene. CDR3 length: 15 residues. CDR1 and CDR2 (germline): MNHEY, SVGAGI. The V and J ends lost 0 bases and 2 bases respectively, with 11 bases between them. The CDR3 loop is CASSYSKAGTYEQYF. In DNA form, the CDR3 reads TGTGCCAGCAGTTACTCGAAGGCAGGCACCTACGAGCAGTACTTC.

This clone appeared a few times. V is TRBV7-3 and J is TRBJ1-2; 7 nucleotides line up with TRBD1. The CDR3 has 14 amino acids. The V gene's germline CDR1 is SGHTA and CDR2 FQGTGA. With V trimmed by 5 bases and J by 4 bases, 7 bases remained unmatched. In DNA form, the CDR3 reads TGTGCCAGCAGCCCAATGCCAGGGGGCTATGGCTACACCTTC. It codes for CASSPMPGGYGYTF.

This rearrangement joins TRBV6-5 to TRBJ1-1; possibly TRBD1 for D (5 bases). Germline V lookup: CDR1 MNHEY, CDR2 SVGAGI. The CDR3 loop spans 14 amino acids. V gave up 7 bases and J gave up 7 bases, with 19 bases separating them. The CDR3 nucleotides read TGTGCCAGCACCCTGGGCGGGGGGATGGGTGAAGCTTTCTTT. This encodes CASTLGGGMGEAFF.

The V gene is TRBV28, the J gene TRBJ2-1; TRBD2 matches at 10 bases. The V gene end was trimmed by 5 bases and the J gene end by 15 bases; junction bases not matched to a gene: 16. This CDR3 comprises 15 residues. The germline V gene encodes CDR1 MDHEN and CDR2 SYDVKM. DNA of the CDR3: TGTGCCAGCAGTACCCAGACTAGCGGGCGATATCTTGGGTTCTTC. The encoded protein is CASSTQTSGRYLGFF.

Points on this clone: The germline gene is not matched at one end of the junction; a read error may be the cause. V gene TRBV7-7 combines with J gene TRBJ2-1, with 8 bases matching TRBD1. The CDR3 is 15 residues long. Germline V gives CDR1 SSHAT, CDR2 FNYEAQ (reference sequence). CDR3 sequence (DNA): TGTGCTAGCAGCCCCCGACAGGGGAACGACAATGAGCAGTTCTTC. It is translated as CASSPRQGNDNEQFF. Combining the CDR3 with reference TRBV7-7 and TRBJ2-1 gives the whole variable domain GAGVSQSPRYKVTKRGQDVTLRCDPISSHATLYWYQQALGQGPEFLTYFNYEAQPDKSGLPSDRFSAERPEGSISTLTIQRTEQRDSAMYRCASSPRQGNDNEQFFGPGTRLTVL.